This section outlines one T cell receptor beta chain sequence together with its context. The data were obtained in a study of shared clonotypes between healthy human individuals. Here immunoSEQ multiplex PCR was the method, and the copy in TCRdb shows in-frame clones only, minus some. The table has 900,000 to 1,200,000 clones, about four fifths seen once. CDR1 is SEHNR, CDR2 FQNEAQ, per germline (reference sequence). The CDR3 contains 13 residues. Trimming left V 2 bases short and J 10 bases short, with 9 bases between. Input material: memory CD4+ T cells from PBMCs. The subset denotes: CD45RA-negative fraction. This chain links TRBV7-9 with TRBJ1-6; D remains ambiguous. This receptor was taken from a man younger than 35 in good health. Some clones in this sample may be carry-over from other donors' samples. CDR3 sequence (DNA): TGTGCCAGCAGCTTAAATTATGAGTCACCCCTCCACTTT. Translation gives CASSLNYESPLHF.